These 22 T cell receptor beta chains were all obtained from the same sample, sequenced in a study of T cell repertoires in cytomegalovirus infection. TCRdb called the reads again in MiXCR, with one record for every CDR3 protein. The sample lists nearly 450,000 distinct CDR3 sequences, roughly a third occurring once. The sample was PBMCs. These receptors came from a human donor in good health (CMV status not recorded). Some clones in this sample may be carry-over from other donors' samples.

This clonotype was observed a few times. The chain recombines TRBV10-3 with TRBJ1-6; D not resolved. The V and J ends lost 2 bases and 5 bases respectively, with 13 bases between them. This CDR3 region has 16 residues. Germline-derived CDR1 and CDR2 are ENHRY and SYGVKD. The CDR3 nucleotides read TGTGCCATCAGTGAGGAGGCGACACGAGATAATTCACCCCTCCACTTT. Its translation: CAISEEATRDNSPLHF.

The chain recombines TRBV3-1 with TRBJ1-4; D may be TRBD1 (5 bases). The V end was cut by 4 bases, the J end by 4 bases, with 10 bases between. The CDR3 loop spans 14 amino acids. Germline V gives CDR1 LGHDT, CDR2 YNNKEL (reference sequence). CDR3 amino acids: CASSRGPDNEKLFF. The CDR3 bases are TGTGCCAGCAGCCGGGGACCGGATAATGAAAAACTGTTTTTT.

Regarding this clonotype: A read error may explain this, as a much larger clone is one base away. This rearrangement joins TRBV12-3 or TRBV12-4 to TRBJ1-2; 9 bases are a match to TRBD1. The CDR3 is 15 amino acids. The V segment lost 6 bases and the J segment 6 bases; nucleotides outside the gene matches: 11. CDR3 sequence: CASSPTGTGSNGYTF. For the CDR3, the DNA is TGTGCCAGCAGCCCCACTGGGACAGGGAGCAATGGCTACACCTTC.

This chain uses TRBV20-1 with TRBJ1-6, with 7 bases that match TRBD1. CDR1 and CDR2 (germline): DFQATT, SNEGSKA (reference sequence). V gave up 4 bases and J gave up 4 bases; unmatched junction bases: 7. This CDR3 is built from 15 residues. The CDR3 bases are TGCAGTGCTATTCCTGGACAGGTTTATAATTCACCCCTCCACTTT. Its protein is CSAIPGQVYNSPLHF.

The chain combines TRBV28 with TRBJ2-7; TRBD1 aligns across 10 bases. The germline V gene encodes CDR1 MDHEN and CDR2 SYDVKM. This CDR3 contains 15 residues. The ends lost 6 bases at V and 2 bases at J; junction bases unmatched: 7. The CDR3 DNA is TGTGCCAGCAGCGTCCCCGGGACAGGGGCCTACGAGCAGTACTTC. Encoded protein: CASSVPGTGAYEQYF. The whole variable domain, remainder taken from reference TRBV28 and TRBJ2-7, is DVKVTQSSRYLVKRTGEKVFLECVQDMDHENMFWYRQDPGLGLRLIYFSYDVKMKEKGDIPEGYSVSREKKERFSLILESASTNQTSMYLCASSVPGTGAYEQYFGPGTRLTVT.

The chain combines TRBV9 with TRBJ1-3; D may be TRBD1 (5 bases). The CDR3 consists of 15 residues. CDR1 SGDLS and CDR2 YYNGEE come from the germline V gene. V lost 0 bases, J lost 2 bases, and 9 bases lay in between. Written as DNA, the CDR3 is TGTGCCAGCAGCGTAGCAGGGACCCCTGGAAACACCATATATTTT. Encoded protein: CASSVAGTPGNTIYF. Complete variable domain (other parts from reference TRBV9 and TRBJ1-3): DSGVTQTPKHLITATGQRVTLRCSPRSGDLSVYWYQQSLDQGLQFLIQYYNGEERAKGNILERFSAQQFPDLHSELNLSSLELGDSALYFCASSVAGTPGNTIYFGEGSWLTVV.

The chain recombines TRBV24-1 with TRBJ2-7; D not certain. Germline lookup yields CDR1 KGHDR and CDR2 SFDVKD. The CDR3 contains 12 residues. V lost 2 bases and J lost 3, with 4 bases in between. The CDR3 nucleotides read TGTGCCACCAGTGATTATGGCTACGAGCAGTACTTC. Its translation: CATSDYGYEQYF.

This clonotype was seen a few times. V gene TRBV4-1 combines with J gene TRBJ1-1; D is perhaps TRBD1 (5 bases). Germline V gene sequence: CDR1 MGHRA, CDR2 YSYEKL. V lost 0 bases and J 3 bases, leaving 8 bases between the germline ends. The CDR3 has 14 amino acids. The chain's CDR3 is CASSQEGLHTEAFF. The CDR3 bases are TGCGCCAGCAGCCAAGAGGGACTGCACACTGAAGCTTTCTTT.

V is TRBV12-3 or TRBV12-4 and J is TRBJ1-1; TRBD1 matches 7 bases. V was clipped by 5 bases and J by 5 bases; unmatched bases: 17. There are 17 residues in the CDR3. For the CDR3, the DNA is TGTGCCAGCAGTCGCCTCGGAACAGGGGTAAGGGGAACTGAAGCTTTCTTT. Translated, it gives CASSRLGTGVRGTEAFF.

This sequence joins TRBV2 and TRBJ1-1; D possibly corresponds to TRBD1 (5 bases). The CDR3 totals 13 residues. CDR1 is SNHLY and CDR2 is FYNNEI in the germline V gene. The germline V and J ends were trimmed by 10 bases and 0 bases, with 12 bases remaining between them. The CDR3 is CAKKDRLNTEAFF. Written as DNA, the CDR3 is TGTGCCAAAAAAGACAGACTGAACACTGAAGCTTTCTTT.

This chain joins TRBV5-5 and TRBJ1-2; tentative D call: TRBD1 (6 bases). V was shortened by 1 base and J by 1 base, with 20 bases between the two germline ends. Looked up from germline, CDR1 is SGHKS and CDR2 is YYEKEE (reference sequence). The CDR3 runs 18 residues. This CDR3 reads CASSLIPSPRGDNYGYTF. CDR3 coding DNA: TGTGCCAGCAGCTTGATCCCGTCCCCGAGGGGGGATAACTATGGCTACACCTTC.

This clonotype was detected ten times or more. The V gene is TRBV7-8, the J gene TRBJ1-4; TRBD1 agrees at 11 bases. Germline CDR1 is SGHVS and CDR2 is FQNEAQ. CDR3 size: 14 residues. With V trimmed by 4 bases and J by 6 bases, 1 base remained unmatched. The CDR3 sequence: CASSWGQGDEKLFF. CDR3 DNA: TGTGCCAGCAGCTGGGGACAGGGGGATGAAAAACTGTTTTTT.

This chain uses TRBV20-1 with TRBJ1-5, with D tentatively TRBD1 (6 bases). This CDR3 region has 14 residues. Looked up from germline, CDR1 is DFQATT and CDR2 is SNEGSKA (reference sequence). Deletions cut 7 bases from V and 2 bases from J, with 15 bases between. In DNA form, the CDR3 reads TGCAGTGTCAGGGCAGGGGCCGGCAATCAGCCCCAGCATTTT. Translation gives CSVRAGAGNQPQHF.

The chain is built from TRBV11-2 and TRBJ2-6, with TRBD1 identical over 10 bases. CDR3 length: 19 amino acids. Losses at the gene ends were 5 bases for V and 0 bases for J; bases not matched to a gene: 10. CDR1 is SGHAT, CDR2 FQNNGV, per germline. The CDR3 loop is CASSQSGTGEYSGANVLTF. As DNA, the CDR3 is TGTGCCAGCAGCCAATCCGGGACAGGGGAGTACTCTGGGGCCAACGTCCTGACTTTC.

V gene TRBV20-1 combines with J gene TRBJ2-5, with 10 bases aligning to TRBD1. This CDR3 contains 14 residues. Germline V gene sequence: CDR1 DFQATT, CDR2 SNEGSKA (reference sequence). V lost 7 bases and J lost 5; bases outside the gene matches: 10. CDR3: CSVPRQGARETQYF. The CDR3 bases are TGCAGTGTACCCCGACAGGGGGCGCGGGAGACCCAGTACTTC.

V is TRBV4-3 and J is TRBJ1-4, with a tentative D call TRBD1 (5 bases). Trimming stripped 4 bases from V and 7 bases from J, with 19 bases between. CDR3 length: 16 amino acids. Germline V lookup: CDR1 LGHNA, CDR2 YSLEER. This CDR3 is CASSPKGAGPIEKLFF. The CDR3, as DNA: TGCGCCAGCAGCCCGAAAGGGGCCGGACCTATTGAAAAACTGTTTTTT.

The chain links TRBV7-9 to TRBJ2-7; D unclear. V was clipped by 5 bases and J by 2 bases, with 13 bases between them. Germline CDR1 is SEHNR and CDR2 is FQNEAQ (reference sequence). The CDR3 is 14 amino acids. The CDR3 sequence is CASSPIEDPYEQYF. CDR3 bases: TGTGCCAGCAGCCCGATCGAAGACCCCTACGAGCAGTACTTC. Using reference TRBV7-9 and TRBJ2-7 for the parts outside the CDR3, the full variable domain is DTGVSQNPRHKITKRGQNVTFRCDPISEHNRLYWYRQTLGQGPEFLTYFQNEAQLEKSRLLSDRFSAERPKGSFSTLEIQRTEQGDSAMYLCASSPIEDPYEQYFGPGTRLTVT.

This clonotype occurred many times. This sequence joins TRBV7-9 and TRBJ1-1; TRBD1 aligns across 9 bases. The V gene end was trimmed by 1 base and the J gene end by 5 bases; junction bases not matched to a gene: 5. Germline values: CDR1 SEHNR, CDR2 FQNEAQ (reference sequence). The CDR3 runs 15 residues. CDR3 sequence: CASSLEGTGLTEAFF. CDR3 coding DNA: TGTGCCAGCAGCTTAGAAGGGACAGGGTTAACTGAAGCTTTCTTT.

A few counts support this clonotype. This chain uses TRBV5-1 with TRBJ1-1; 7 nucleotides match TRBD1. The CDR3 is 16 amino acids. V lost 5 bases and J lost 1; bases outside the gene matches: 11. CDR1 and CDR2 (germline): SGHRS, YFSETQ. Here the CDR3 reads CASRTGRGQPNTEAFF. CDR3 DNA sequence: TGCGCCAGCAGAACCGGGCGGGGACAGCCGAACACTGAAGCTTTCTTT. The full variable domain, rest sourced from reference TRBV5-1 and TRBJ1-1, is KAGVTQTPRYLIKTRGQQVTLSCSPISGHRSVSWYQQTPGQGLQFLFEYFSETQRNKGNFPGRFSGRQFSNSRSEMNVSTLELGDSALYLCASRTGRGQPNTEAFFGQGTRLTVV.

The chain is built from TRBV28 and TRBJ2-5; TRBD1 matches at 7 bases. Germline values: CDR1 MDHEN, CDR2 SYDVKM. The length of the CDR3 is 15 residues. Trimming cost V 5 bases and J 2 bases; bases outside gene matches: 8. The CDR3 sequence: CASSPPGQTQETQYF. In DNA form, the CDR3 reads TGTGCCAGCAGTCCTCCGGGACAGACTCAAGAGACCCAGTACTTC. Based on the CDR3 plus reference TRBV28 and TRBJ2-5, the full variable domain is DVKVTQSSRYLVKRTGEKVFLECVQDMDHENMFWYRQDPGLGLRLIYFSYDVKMKEKGDIPEGYSVSREKKERFSLILESASTNQTSMYLCASSPPGQTQETQYFGPGTRLLVL.

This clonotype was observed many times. The DNA of the CDR3 is TGTGCCAGCAGTGAGTACGGTCCGGAGACTGAAGCTTTCTTT. This encodes CASSEYGPETEAFF. The gene calls are TRBV25-1 and TRBJ1-1; D is unresolved. CDR1 and CDR2 (germline): MGHDK, SYGVNS. The CDR3 totals 14 residues. V lost 3 bases and J lost 5, with 13 bases in between.

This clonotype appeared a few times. In DNA form, the CDR3 reads TGTGCCAGCAGTGAATCGGGGGCGAGGGAGACCCAGTACTTC. Residues: CASSESGARETQYF. The rearrangement uses TRBV2 and TRBJ2-5; D is perhaps TRBD1 or TRBD2 (6 bases each). The germline V gene encodes CDR1 SNHLY and CDR2 FYNNEI. The length of the CDR3 is 14 residues. The V end lost 2 bases, the J end lost 5 bases, and 12 bases lay between the germline ends.